This T cell receptor (beta chain) was sequenced during a study of vaccination and CD4 T cells after COVID-19. On the study more broadly: Each participant underwent a two-dose regimen of either the BNT162b2 or the mRNA-1273 vaccine. Points from the study as a whole: Median SARS-CoV-2-reactive clonotype numbers rose nonsignificantly, about 21 to 38.

A word on this clonotype: Its cognate antigen is unknown.

Treatment defined: approximately 11-day PBMC culture with coronavirus spike peptide pools or control peptides (ViraFEST assay). CD4+ T cells that had been cultured provided DNA sequenced with the Oncomine TCR Beta short-read assay. TCRdb reprocessed the PCR reads via MiXCR and lists one record per CDR3 protein. The sample lists just under 8,500 distinct CDR3 sequences, about three quarters occurring once. The receptor comes from a human donor who had recovered from COVID-19. The material sequenced was CD4+ T cells from blood, cultured in vitro.

The CDR3 DNA reads TGTGCCAGTAGTATAGGACAGGGGAGGAACTATGGCTACACCTTC. This encodes CASSIGQGRNYGYTF. The V gene is TRBV19, the J gene TRBJ1-2; 8 bases fit TRBD1. This CDR3 region has 15 residues. Germline loops: CDR1 LNHDA, CDR2 SQIVND (reference sequence). Germline trimming cut 1 base from V and 2 bases from J; bases unmatched to any gene: 3. The full variable domain, in which reference TRBV19 and TRBJ1-2 provide the parts outside the CDR3, is DGGITQSPKYLFRKEGQNVTLSCEQNLNHDAMYWYRQDPGQGLRLIYYSQIVNDFQKGDIAEGYSVSREKKESFPLTVTSAQKNPTAFYLCASSIGQGRNYGYTFGSGTRLTVV.